This entry is about one TCR beta chain. Its target is unknown. This specimen comes from a study of beta chain features in type 1 diabetes. V shed 0 bases, J shed 4 bases, and the junction held 8 bases outside the gene matches. CDR3 length equals 16 residues. CDR1 and CDR2 (germline): PRHDT, FYEKMQ (reference sequence). Points from the study as a whole: In type 1 diabetes patients, VDJ junctions had fewer insertions; deletions at these junctions were more frequent. Unsettled here was the matter of whether HLA type influences TCRB rearrangement.

Investigators reverse transcribed all isolated RNA, so they sequenced expressed TCRB transcripts. Profiling relied on immunoSEQ multiplex PCR, and the TCRdb table lists in-frame clones only, not all of them. This sample has 110,000 or so clones, with approximately 37% found just once. The sequenced sample consisted of stem cell memory CD4+ T cells from blood. The rearrangement uses TRBV13 and TRBJ2-5, with TRBD2 matching 7 bases. The sequence was obtained from a woman younger than 35 in good health. The CDR3 DNA follows: TGTGCCAGCAGCTTAGGTGGCAGCGGGATATCAGAGACCCAGTACTTC. Protein sequence: CASSLGGSGISETQYF.